This TCR beta chain was captured by sequencing in a study of beta chain features in type 1 diabetes. About the study: Similarity in age, gender and cell yields was seen between patients and healthy donors. Summed over all samples, the examined sorted cells came to about 110 million.

CD4+ naive, central memory, regulatory and stem cell-like memory subsets were isolated by sorting on CD45RO/CCR7/CD25/CD127/CD95/CD27. Trimming left V 3 bases short and J 0 bases short, with 6 bases between. The CDR3 has 13 residues. Germline loops: CDR1 GTSNPN, CDR2 SVGIG (reference sequence). Study-level findings and limits: Shorter TCRB CDR3s, moderately but significantly so, marked every one of the four CD4+ subsets in Type 1 diabetes patients. Within patients, naive, central memory and Treg TCRB repertoires seemed more similar than within healthy donors.

Reverse transcribing all isolated RNA meant expressed TCRB transcripts were sequenced. Repertoires were generated with immunoSEQ multiplex PCR, while TCRdb's copy carries only in-frame clones and drops some. Of 250,000 to 350,000 clones listed, roughly an eighth are singletons. A note on this clone: Its antigen is unknown.

This clonotype originated in a man aged 25 to 40 with type 1 diabetes. This sequence joins TRBV30 and TRBJ2-1; the D gene is possibly TRBD2 (5 bases). Material: naive CD4+ T cells from blood. The CDR3: CAWRGSSYNEQFF. For the CDR3, the DNA is TGTGCCTGGAGAGGGAGCTCCTACAATGAGCAGTTCTTC.